This T cell receptor beta chain was found in a study of blood T cell repertoires in COVID-19 (dated by TCRdb to the early 2020s). As for the study more broadly: Samples covering the acute and convalescent phases of COVID-19 were provided by collaborators in the United States, Italy and Spain. Where HLA class I and class II types were available, the types were taken from metadata supplied by the sample provider, not from assay-based typing. The repertoires were released in a freely available public database intended as a resource for research on the immune response to SARS-CoV-2. The prospective study material was composed of cDNA or gDNA derived from T cells, B-cell-depleted T cells, or PBMCs. A de-identified subject ID, COVID-19 status, age in years and sex were almost always included in the sample metadata. Samples came from the ongoing ImmuneRACE study (first 160 participants) plus 1,254 subjects from 6 global collaborators. The dataset comprised deeply sampled blood TCRbeta repertoires from subjects exposed to, actively infected with, or recovered from COVID-19. The paper as a whole reports these results and caveats: The amount of clinical and demographic metadata varied by source and participant and was provided uncurated.

Note on this clone: Its target antigen remains unknown. No base quality information exists; no much larger clone differs at one position.

Each collaborating institution followed its own protocols to collect whole blood in K2EDTA tubes. For TCRbeta analysis, collaborators shipped samples in one of three forms: frozen whole blood, isolated PBMCs, or DNA extracted from either of those sample types. TCRbeta CDR3 regions were amplified from genomic DNA by means of the immunoSEQ Assay, a bias-controlled multiplex PCR. Concerning the study's data processing: The number of nucleated cells in each sample was estimated from the amplification of reference gene primers within the assay. Sequence reads were collapsed and filtered to measure the absolute abundance of every unique TCRbeta CDR3 rearrangement. For each sample, productive Simpson clonality was calculated by taking the square root of Simpson's diversity index across productive rearrangements. The clones in this table, taken by TCRdb from immuneACCESS, are in-frame only. Not every clone is retained; where verified, under half of the shortfall comes from an unresolved V gene, and the cause of the rest is unknown. That table furnishes V, J and clone size, whereas the DNA furnished D and trimming. The sample profile shows roughly 140,000 clones; about 90% of them were found once. The ten most abundant clones make up 2.3% of the sample.

The receptor's source is a human donor in a cohort sampled during active COVID-19. Source material: peripheral blood.

The CDR3 region: CASSLVASAGAQGSEQFF. The nucleotide sequence reads as follows: TGTGCCAGCAGTTTAGTGGCTAGCGCGGGGGCCCAGGGGAGTGAGCAGTTCTTC. Recombination connected TRBV28 to TRBJ2-1; the D segment could be TRBD2, given 7 matching bases. Deletion took 2 bases off V and 9 bases off J, with a span of 26 bases between the germline ends. Including cysteine and phenylalanine, the CDR3 has 18 amino acids. The sequence is cut down to CDR3 DNA, 54 bases in frame from base 1. CDR1 and CDR2, looked up from the germline V gene, are MDHEN and SYDVKM.